This is a list of T cell receptor beta chains from one sample in a study of shared clonotypes between healthy human individuals. Using immunoSEQ multiplex PCR, the repertoire was profiled, and TCRdb retains in-frame clones only, with some absent. The table includes some 2,500,000 clones, roughly 90% detected once. Material: naive CD4+ T cells from PBMCs. These receptors were obtained from a man younger than 30 in good health. Some clones in this sample may be carry-over from other donors' samples. Both conserved end residues are part of each CDR3. D genes are given only for firm matches. Part of the rows lack a size; the others show once, few, many or a class for expanded clones.

TRBV7-2,-,-,TRBJ2-1,TGTGCCAGCAGCGGAGGACTTTATTCCTACAATGAGCAGTTCTTC,CASSGGLYSYNEQFF
TRBV15,-,-,TRBJ1-2,TGTGCCACCAGCCAGGCTTCGAACTATGGCTACACCTTC,CATSQASNYGYTF
TRBV7-2,TRBD2,-,TRBJ2-7,TGTGCCAGCAGCTCGACGCGGACTAGCGGGATCGAGCAGTACTTC,CASSSTRTSGIEQYF
TRBV18,TRBD1,-,TRBJ2-2,TGTGCCAGCTCACTCAACTGGGACAGGGACGCCGGGGAGCTGTTTTTT,CASSLNWDRDAGELFF
TRBV2,TRBD2,-,TRBJ2-1,TGTGCCAGCAGTAGGGCTAGCGGTTCCTACAATGAGCAGTTCTTC,CASSRASGSYNEQFF
TRBV19,-,-,TRBJ1-1,TGTGCCAGTACACCGGGAGCCCTACCGGGATGGAACACTGAAGCTTTCTTT,CASTPGALPGWNTEAFF
TRBV14,-,-,TRBJ1-3,TGTGCCAGCAGCCAAGTTCGGGGCTCTGGAAACACCATATATTTT,CASSQVRGSGNTIYF
TRBV5-4,-,-,TRBJ2-1,TGTGCCAGCAGCTCACCGGGCGCCAATGAGCAGTTCTTC,CASSSPGANEQFF
TRBV11-2,-,-,TRBJ2-2,TGTGCCAGCAGCTTAGAAGGGGAAACCGGGGAGCTGTTTTTT,CASSLEGETGELFF
TRBV28,TRBD1,-,TRBJ1-1,TGTGCCAGCAGTTTTCCTCGGACAGGGATACCCATCGCTTTCTTT,CASSFPRTGIPIAFF
TRBV7-2,-,-,TRBJ1-5,TGTGCCAGCAGCTTAGTTGGGCCATCCAGCAATCAGCCCCAGCATTTT,CASSLVGPSSNQPQHF
TRBV30,-,-,TRBJ2-7,TGTGCCTGGAGTGTAGGGGGGGTCTCCTACGAGCAGTACTTC,CAWSVGGVSYEQYF
TRBV4-2,TRBD1,-,TRBJ2-1,TGTGCCAGCACCCAATCGACGGGACAGGGCTACAATGAGCAGTTCTTC,CASTQSTGQGYNEQFF
TRBV7-9,-,-,TRBJ2-1,TGTGCCAGCAGCTTGGAGTCTCGGGCTTACAATGAGCAGTTCTTC,CASSLESRAYNEQFF
TRBV6-5,-,-,TRBJ2-7,TGTGCCAGCAGTTACTCAAAGGCCGGGACATCAGGCGAGCAGTACTTC,CASSYSKAGTSGEQYF
TRBV11-2,-,-,TRBJ1-1,TGTGCCAGCAGCCCCGGAGGGGGGCAGGGCGCGAGCACTGAAGCTTTCTTT,CASSPGGGQGASTEAFF
TRBV5-1,-,-,TRBJ1-4,TGCGCCAGCAGCTTACGGCCCCGGACTAATGAAAAACTGTTTTTT,CASSLRPRTNEKLFF
TRBV28,TRBD1,-,TRBJ1-2,TGTGCCAGCAGTTCCCCGGGACAGGGACTTTATGGCTACACCTTC,CASSSPGQGLYGYTF
TRBV7-2,-,-,TRBJ2-7,TGTGCCAGCAGCCCGCGTCAATACGAGCAGTACTTC,CASSPRQYEQYF
TRBV29-1,-,-,TRBJ2-5,TGCAGCGTGAGGGTGGGGGCGCGTCAGGAGACCCAGTACTTC,CSVRVGARQETQYF
TRBV5-1,-,-,TRBJ2-1,TGCGCCAGCAGCTTGGGTTGGACTAATGAGCAGTTCTTC,CASSLGWTNEQFF
TRBV11-3,-,-,TRBJ2-7,TGTGCCAGCAGCTTATACGGGTCGGGCGAGCAGTACTTC,CASSLYGSGEQYF
TRBV5-8,TRBD2,-,TRBJ2-2,TGTGCCAGCAGGTATCCAGGCAGGAAAACTAGCGTTGCCGGGGAGCTGTTTTTT,CASRYPGRKTSVAGELFF
TRBV2,TRBD2,-,TRBJ2-5,TGTGCCAGCAGTGAAGCCGGCGGGAGCGGTGAGACCCAGTACTTC,CASSEAGGSGETQYF
TRBV19,-,-,TRBJ1-1,TGTGCCAGTAGGCAGGGCGGGACTGAAGCTTTCTTT,CASRQGGTEAFF
TRBV2,TRBD1,-,TRBJ2-1,TGTGCCAGCAGTCCCCACGGACAGGGACAGCAGTTCTTC,CASSPHGQGQQFF
TRBV6-1,-,-,TRBJ1-1,TGTGCCAGCAGTGAAGCGCGAGGTACTGAAGCTTTCTTT,CASSEARGTEAFF
TRBV5-6,TRBD1,-,TRBJ1-2,TGTGCCAGCAGCTTGAACAGGGGAGTTTTGTACACCTTC,CASSLNRGVLYTF
TRBV29-1,-,-,TRBJ2-7,TGCAGCATAGGACAGCACTACGATCAGTACTTC,CSIGQHYDQYF
TRBV7-9,TRBD2,-,TRBJ2-5,TGTGCCAGCAGCCCCGGGACTAGCGGGAGGAACCAAGAGACCCAGTACTTC,CASSPGTSGRNQETQYF
TRBV6-4,TRBD2,-,TRBJ2-2,TGTGCCAGCAGTGCAGGGACTACCAACACCGGGGAGCTGTTTTTT,CASSAGTTNTGELFF
TRBV5-4,TRBD1,-,TRBJ2-2,TGTGCCAGCAGCTGGGGACAGGGTGGGACCGGGGAGCTGTTTTTT,CASSWGQGGTGELFF
TRBV6-5,TRBD1,few,TRBJ1-2,TGTGCCAGCAGTTACCGGACAGGGGTAGGGGGCTACACCTTC,CASSYRTGVGGYTF
TRBV7-3,TRBD2,-,TRBJ2-1,TGTGCCAGCAGCAGAGGACTAGCGGAGTCCTACAATGAGCAGTTCTTC,CASSRGLAESYNEQFF
TRBV19,TRBD2,-,TRBJ2-1,TGTGCCAGTAGTATTCCTAGCGGGAGCCATGAGCAGTTCTTC,CASSIPSGSHEQFF
TRBV5-1,TRBD2,-,TRBJ2-2,TGCGCCAGCAGCCCGGTTACCGGGACTAGGTTCTCCGGGGAGCTGTTTTTT,CASSPVTGTRFSGELFF
TRBV11-3,TRBD1,few,TRBJ1-1,TGTGCCAGCAGCCTGCGTTGGGACAGTGAAGCTTTCTTT,CASSLRWDSEAFF
TRBV19,-,once,TRBJ2-2,TGTGCCAGTAGTATGGGTGGTTTGGGGAACACCGGGGAGCTGTTTTTT,CASSMGGLGNTGELFF
TRBV10-3,-,-,TRBJ1-2,TGTGCCATCAGTCCCCCCTTAAATCGACAGGCAATAAACTATGGCTACACCTTC,CAISPPLNRQAINYGYTF
TRBV2,TRBD1,few,TRBJ1-4,TGTGCCAGCGGGGACAGGGCGGACGAAAAACTGTTTTTT,CASGDRADEKLFF
TRBV19,TRBD1,-,TRBJ1-1,TGTGCCAGTAGTAAACTACAGGGGGCGCGCACTGAAGCTTTCTTT,CASSKLQGARTEAFF
TRBV5-1,-,-,TRBJ1-1,TGCGCCAGCAGCTTACCGGGAGGCCCGGGGGACACTGAAGCTTTCTTT,CASSLPGGPGDTEAFF
TRBV4-1,-,-,TRBJ1-5,TGCGCCAGCAGCCAGTCCTTAGGCCAAGGGAGACAGCCCCAGCATTTT,CASSQSLGQGRQPQHF
TRBV5-1,-,-,TRBJ2-5,TGCGCCAGCAGGAGGTTTGGACCAGAAGGCGAGACCCAGTACTTC,CASRRFGPEGETQYF
TRBV28,-,-,TRBJ2-3,TGTGCCAGCAGTAAGGCAGGGCCCCCCAGCACAGATACGCAGTATTTT,CASSKAGPPSTDTQYF
TRBV5-6,-,-,TRBJ2-7,TGTGCCAGCAGCTTGACAGGGATGTATTCCTACGAGCAGTACTTC,CASSLTGMYSYEQYF
TRBV2,-,once,TRBJ2-2,TGTGCCAGCAGTGATGAGGGGCCCACGAACACCGGGGAGCTGTTTTTT,CASSDEGPTNTGELFF
TRBV6-5,-,-,TRBJ2-3,TGTGCCAGCAGTCCCGCCGGACTCTACCTGGATACGCAGTATTTT,CASSPAGLYLDTQYF
TRBV2,-,-,TRBJ2-2,TGTGCCAGCAGTGAATGGCAGGGATCAGGGGAGCTGTTTTTT,CASSEWQGSGELFF
TRBV6-5,-,-,TRBJ1-4,TGTGCCAGCAGTTATAGCGTCCGCTTTAATGAAAAACTGTTTTTT,CASSYSVRFNEKLFF